The rows below give T cell receptor beta chains drawn from one sample of a study of T cell responses to AZD1222 COVID-19 vaccine. Here immunoSEQ multiplex PCR was the method, and the copy in TCRdb shows in-frame clones only, minus some. The sample lists around 70,000 clones; roughly 90% were seen once. The sample here was peripheral blood, taken on day 0 of AZD1222 vaccination. Receptors were obtained from an adult in good health. Both conserved end residues are part of each CDR3. Fields, in order: J gene, D gene, V gene, clone size, CDR3 DNA, CDR3 protein. D genes are given only for firm matches. Size tells how often a clone was seen (once, few, many) or the class of an expanded clone, and some rows leave it out.

TRBJ2-1 | TRBD1 | TRBV7-2 | . | TGTGCCAGCAGCCGGGACAGGCGTTACAATGAGCAGTTCTTC | CASSRDRRYNEQFF
TRBJ1-1 | . | TRBV28 | . | TGTGCCAGCAGCCTGCGGGGGGCGAACACTGAAGCTTTCTTT | CASSLRGANTEAFF
TRBJ2-3 | TRBD2 | TRBV2 | . | TGTGCCAGCGCCCCTAGCGGACTCGGGGGAGATACGCAGTATTTT | CASAPSGLGGDTQYF
TRBJ1-1 | . | TRBV25-1 | . | TGTGCCAGTAGTAGACAGTGGGGGGACACTGAAGCTTTCTTT | CASSRQWGDTEAFF
TRBJ1-1 | . | TRBV2 | once | TGTGCCAGCAGTGAAGCGCAGGGAAGCACTGAAGCTTTCTTT | CASSEAQGSTEAFF
TRBJ1-6 | . | TRBV12-5 | . | TGTGCCAACCCTAGGGGGGCCGGTATGGGACATTCACCCCTCCACTTT | CANPRGAGMGHSPLHF
TRBJ2-6 | . | TRBV19 | . | TGTGCCAGTAATTTTTGGGGGCTCGGGGCCAACGTCCTGACTTTC | CASNFWGLGANVLTF
TRBJ2-7 | . | TRBV19 | . | TGTGCCAGTAGCCCGGACGTCGGCGAGCAGTACTTC | CASSPDVGEQYF
TRBJ2-2 | TRBD2 | TRBV5-1 | once | TGCGCCAGCAGCTTGGTGGGACTAGCGTCCGGGGAGCTGTTTTTT | CASSLVGLASGELFF
TRBJ2-2 | TRBD1 | TRBV18 | once | TGTGCCAGCTCACCATCCCGGGACAGGAGTACCGGGGAGCTGTTTTTT | CASSPSRDRSTGELFF
TRBJ2-7 | . | TRBV6-5 | . | TGTGCCAGCAGTTTGGCTAGCCGAGCCTACGAGCAGTACTTC | CASSLASRAYEQYF
TRBJ2-1 | TRBD2 | TRBV24-1 | . | TGTGCCACCAGTGATGCGACTAGCGCCGACGGGGATGAGCAGTTCTTC | CATSDATSADGDEQFF
TRBJ2-6 | TRBD1 | TRBV19 | . | TGTGCCAGTAGGCCTTTTGCAGGGGGCGCGGTGTCCGGGGCCAACGTCCTGACTTTC | CASRPFAGGAVSGANVLTF
TRBJ2-7 | . | TRBV4-1 | . | TGCGCCAGCAGCCAAAGGGGGTACTACGAGCAGTACTTC | CASSQRGYYEQYF
TRBJ2-3 | TRBD2 | TRBV30 | . | TGTGCCTGGAGTAGCGGGAGGGCCGCCACAGATACGCAGTATTTT | CAWSSGRAATDTQYF
TRBJ2-7 | TRBD2 | TRBV3-1/TRBV3-2 | . | TGTGCCAGCAGTCCCGGCGGGAGCAGCTCCTACGAGCAGTACTTC | CASSPGGSSSYEQYF
TRBJ2-7 | . | TRBV13 | . | TGTGCCAGCAGCTCCACGGACAGCAGCTCCTACGAGCAGTACTTC | CASSSTDSSSYEQYF
TRBJ2-1 | . | TRBV4-3 | . | TGCGCCAGCCAAAGTAATGGTGAGCAGTTCTTC | CASQSNGEQFF
TRBJ2-5 | TRBD2 | TRBV14 | . | TGTGCCAGCAGCCAAGACGAACTAGCGGGAGGGTTTTTTCAAGAGACCCAGTACTTC | CASSQDELAGGFFQETQYF
TRBJ2-1 | TRBD2 | TRBV4-1 | . | TGCGCCAGCAGCCGAACACGAGCGGGAGTGAACAATGAGCAGTTCTTC | CASSRTRAGVNNEQFF
TRBJ2-3 | . | TRBV7-9 | . | TGTGCCAGCAGCTTAGGGGATGAAGGTCCCACAGATACGCAGTATTTT | CASSLGDEGPTDTQYF
TRBJ2-1 | . | TRBV7-2 | . | TGTGCCAGCAGCTCCCCTCCTCCCGGGGGAGGTGAGCAGTTCTTC | CASSSPPPGGGEQFF
TRBJ1-1 | . | TRBV12-3/TRBV12-4 | . | TGTGCCAGCAGCTCAGGGACTGAAGCTTTCTTT | CASSSGTEAFF
TRBJ1-6 | TRBD1 | TRBV5-5 | . | TGTGCCAGCAGCTCCCAGGGGGCGGAGGTGCCCCTCCACTTT | CASSSQGAEVPLHF
TRBJ1-5 | . | TRBV28 | . | TGTGCCAGCAGTCCAAGTAGGGGGAATCAGCCCCAGCATTTT | CASSPSRGNQPQHF
TRBJ1-1 | TRBD1 | TRBV30 | . | TGTGCCTGGAAACAGGGGGGCCTGAACACTGAAGCTTTCTTT | CAWKQGGLNTEAFF
TRBJ2-3 | TRBD2 | TRBV20-1 | . | TGCAGTCCCAGTGCTAGCGGGAGCACAGATACGCAGTATTTT | CSPSASGSTDTQYF
TRBJ2-3 | . | TRBV19 | . | TGTGCCAGTAGTTCTAGCCCGACTTTGGATACGCAGTATTTT | CASSSSPTLDTQYF
TRBJ2-3 | TRBD1 | TRBV2 | . | TGTGCCAGTCTCATCCGGGACAGGGTCGAAGATACGCAGTATTTT | CASLIRDRVEDTQYF
TRBJ1-1 | . | TRBV7-2 | . | TGTGCCAGCAGCTTGAGAGGGGACACTGAAGCTTTCTTT | CASSLRGDTEAFF
TRBJ1-4 | . | TRBV14 | . | TGTGCCAGCAGTTCCCTGCCTGGGCTTAGGGATGAAAAACTGTTTTTT | CASSSLPGLRDEKLFF
TRBJ1-5 | TRBD1 | TRBV27 | . | TGTGCCAGCAGTCCCGGGACAGAGAATCAGCCCCAGCATTTT | CASSPGTENQPQHF
TRBJ2-1 | . | TRBV9 | . | TGTGCCAGCAGCGTAGGGGGCCCGGGACGGCTCTCCTACAATGAGCAGTTCTTC | CASSVGGPGRLSYNEQFF
TRBJ2-3 | TRBD2 | TRBV7-3 | . | TGTGCCAGCAGCCCCCCTTGGCTAGCGGAGAGCACAGATACGCAGTATTTT | CASSPPWLAESTDTQYF
TRBJ1-5 | . | TRBV18 | . | TGTGCCAGCTCACCAGACAGGAATCAGCCCCAGCATTTT | CASSPDRNQPQHF